This passage covers 21 T cell receptor beta chains from one sample sequenced in a study of blood T cells in healthy people across ages. Alongside a J-beta primer mix, a sample-barcoded 5' primer served in a second PCR lasting about 7 to 12 cycles. In TCRdb, the 5' RACE reads were re-called with MiXCR into one record per CDR3 protein. The table includes 550,000 to 750,000 distinct CDR3 sequences, 20% to 25% detected once. Sequenced: blood. These receptors all come from a man in his 70s in good health.

This clonotype appeared a few times. The chain has TRBV3-1 and TRBJ2-7; unclear D gene. The CDR3 consists of 13 residues. Trimming took 2 bases from V and 3 from J, leaving 8 bases between them. Germline V lookup: CDR1 LGHDT, CDR2 YNNKEL (reference sequence). The CDR3 loop is CASSQSSLYEQYF. CDR3 bases: TGTGCCAGCAGCCAATCTTCCCTCTACGAGCAGTACTTC.

This clonotype has a handful of counts. This chain connects TRBV20-1 to TRBJ2-5, with a tentative D call TRBD2 (5 bases). The CDR3 loop spans 13 amino acids. Germline V gene data show CDR1 as DFQATT and CDR2 as SNEGSKA (reference sequence). V lost 7 bases and J lost 1, with 13 bases in between. The CDR3 region is CSGRFSFQETQYF. Here the CDR3 DNA reads TGCAGTGGGAGGTTCTCATTCCAAGAGACCCAGTACTTC.

CDR3 coding DNA: TGTGCCAGCAGCGGACTAGCGGGAGGAGTTGCGTATTTT. It codes for CASSGLAGGVAYF. This chain connects TRBV2 to TRBJ2-3; 14 bases are a match to TRBD2. The CDR3 extends over 13 amino acids. The germline V gene encodes CDR1 SNHLY and CDR2 FYNNEI. V lost 6 bases, J lost 14 bases, and 7 bases stayed unmatched.

This clonotype has only a few counts. The rearrangement uses TRBV30 and TRBJ1-4; D ambiguous. The CDR3 consists of 14 residues. V was pared by 4 bases and J by 0 bases, with 9 bases between. The germline V gene encodes CDR1 GTSNPN and CDR2 SVGIG (reference sequence). The CDR3, as DNA: TGTGCCTGGAAGCGACGGACAACTAATGAAAAACTGTTTTTT. Residues: CAWKRRTTNEKLFF.

The chain couples TRBV20-1 to TRBJ1-6, with no clear D. Germline lookup yields CDR1 DFQATT and CDR2 SNEGSKA (reference sequence). Trimming removed 5 bases at V and 0 bases at J, with 14 bases between. The CDR3 has 16 amino acids. The CDR3 loop is CSAPFTGSSYNSPLHF. The CDR3 region has the DNA TGCAGTGCTCCCTTTACGGGGTCCTCCTATAATTCACCCCTCCACTTT.

On this clonotype itself: Compared with germline, one end of the junction differs, possibly owing to a read error. The rearrangement joins TRBV5-1 to TRBJ2-5; no definite D call. The CDR3 sequence is 13 residues long. Germline CDR1 is SGHRS and CDR2 is YFSETQ. The CDR3 bases are TGCGCCAGCACCTTGCTAGGCCAAGAGACCCAGTACTTC. Translating gives CASTLLGQETQYF.

In its sample, this clonotype was seen many times. The rearrangement uses TRBV3-1 and TRBJ2-3, with 8 bases identical to TRBD2. V shed 4 bases and J 3 bases; nucleotides not matched to a gene: 3. Germline V CDR1 and CDR2: LGHDT, YNNKEL (reference sequence). This CDR3 has 14 residues. CDR3 region: CASSPGLETDTQYF. The CDR3 DNA follows: TGTGCCAGCAGCCCGGGACTAGAAACAGATACGCAGTATTTT.

This clonotype was counted a few times. V and J are TRBV2 and TRBJ2-1; 10 bases match TRBD2. The CDR3 loop spans 14 amino acids. V dropped 7 bases and J dropped 5; count of bases not matched to a gene: 5. The germline V gene has CDR1 SNHLY and CDR2 FYNNEI. The CDR3 is CASKVGLANNEQFF. The CDR3 DNA reads TGTGCCAGCAAAGTGGGACTAGCGAACAATGAGCAGTTCTTC. The entire variable domain, with the rest obtained from reference TRBV2 and TRBJ2-1, is as follows: EPEVTQTPSHQVTQMGQEVILRCVPISNHLYFYWYRQILGQKVEFLVSFYNNEISEKSEIFDDQFSVERPDGSNFTLKIRSTKLEDSAMYFCASKVGLANNEQFFGPGTRLTVL.

This chain links TRBV12-3 or TRBV12-4 with TRBJ2-5; 11 positions agree with TRBD1. This CDR3 contains 14 residues. With 5 bases clipped from V and 9 bases from J, the junction kept 8 bases outside the gene matches. DNA of the CDR3: TGTGCCAGCAGTACAGGACAGGGGGCCGGGGCCCAGTACTTC. It specifies CASSTGQGAGAQYF.

This clonotype was detected ten times or more. This chain uses TRBV14 with TRBJ2-1; 7 nucleotides align to TRBD2. V dropped 4 bases and J dropped 7; count of bases not matched to a gene: 13. The germline V gene encodes CDR1 SGHDN and CDR2 FVKESK. The CDR3 is made up of 16 amino acids. The CDR3 DNA follows: TGTGCCAGCAGCCGCAGTTCGGGCGGGAGAAGGAATGAGCAGTTCTTC. Amino acids: CASSRSSGGRRNEQFF. Complete variable domain (other parts from reference TRBV14 and TRBJ2-1): EAGVTQFPSHSVIEKGQTVTLRCDPISGHDNLYWYRRVMGKEIKFLLHFVKESKQDESGMPNNRFLAERTGGTYSTLKVQPAELEDSGVYFCASSRSSGGRRNEQFFGPGTRLTVL.

The V call is TRBV5-1, the J call TRBJ1-1; D possibly corresponds to TRBD1 (5 bases). The germline gives CDR1 SGHRS, CDR2 YFSETQ. V dropped 1 base and J dropped 4 bases, with 17 bases sitting between them. The CDR3 has 16 residues. The DNA of the CDR3 is TGCGCCAGCAGCTTGATTGCGGGGCCCCGGGGCACTGAAGCTTTCTTT. This sequence encodes CASSLIAGPRGTEAFF.

The chain carries TRBV7-2 and TRBJ2-7; D possibly corresponds to TRBD2 (6 bases). Germline-derived CDR1 and CDR2 are SGHTA and FQGNSA. Trimming removed 4 bases at V and 3 bases at J, with 13 bases between. The CDR3 is 14 amino acids. Here the CDR3 reads CASSSGVGYYEQYF. CDR3 nucleotides: TGTGCCAGCAGCTCGGGGGTGGGTTACTACGAGCAGTACTTC. Filled out from reference TRBV7-2 and TRBJ2-7, the complete variable domain reads GAGVSQSPSNKVTEKGKDVELRCDPISGHTALYWYRQSLGQGLEFLIYFQGNSAPDKSGLPSDRFSAERTGGSVSTLTIQRTQQEDSAVYLCASSSGVGYYEQYFGPGTRLTVT.

This clonotype has just a few counts. The V gene is TRBV4-1, the J gene TRBJ2-1, with 12 nucleotides matching TRBD2. Germline trimming cut 3 bases from V and 3 bases from J; bases unmatched to any gene: 3. This CDR3 comprises 16 residues. From germline, CDR1 is MGHRA and CDR2 YSYEKL. Here the CDR3 DNA reads TGCGCCAGCAGCCAGCTAGCGGGAGGGCTCTACAATGAGCAGTTCTTC. Translated: CASSQLAGGLYNEQFF.

The gene calls are TRBV14 and TRBJ2-3; 7 bases agree with TRBD1. Germline V gene data show CDR1 as SGHDN and CDR2 as FVKESK. There are 14 residues in the CDR3. With V trimmed by 5 bases and J by 7 bases, 9 bases remained unmatched. The CDR3 region has the DNA TGTGCCAGCAGCTCCCGAAAGGGGGCATATACGCAGTATTTT. Protein product: CASSSRKGAYTQYF.

Ten or more counts support this clonotype. The V and J genes are TRBV28 and TRBJ2-5, with D possibly TRBD2 on 6 matching bases. Per the germline V gene, CDR1 is MDHEN and CDR2 is SYDVKM. The CDR3 is 18 residues long. Deletions cut 8 bases from V and 2 bases from J, with 27 bases between. CDR3 in DNA: TGTGCCAGCGGGGCCCCTGGGGACTCGCAAGTCACACAAGAGACCCAGTACTTC. This codes for CASGAPGDSQVTQETQYF. Filled out from reference TRBV28 and TRBJ2-5, the complete variable domain reads DVKVTQSSRYLVKRTGEKVFLECVQDMDHENMFWYRQDPGLGLRLIYFSYDVKMKEKGDIPEGYSVSREKKERFSLILESASTNQTSMYLCASGAPGDSQVTQETQYFGPGTRLLVL.

The V and J genes are TRBV10-3 and TRBJ2-1; tentative D call: TRBD2 (7 bases). The CDR3 runs to 17 residues. Germline values: CDR1 ENHRY, CDR2 SYGVKD. V gave up 11 bases and J gave up 6 bases, with 29 bases separating them. The CDR3 nucleotides read TGTGCCTCAAAACACGTGGAGGGAGGGGGGGGTTCCAATGAGCAGTTCTTC. Its protein is CASKHVEGGGGSNEQFF.

The V and J genes are TRBV11-2 and TRBJ2-5; 10 bases fit TRBD2. Germline assignment: CDR1 SGHAT and CDR2 FQNNGV. V shed 2 bases and J 0 bases; nucleotides not matched to a gene: 18. There are 21 residues in the CDR3. CDR3 sequence: CASSLYPPMASGSDYQETQYF. The CDR3 nucleotides read TGTGCCAGCAGCTTATATCCCCCGATGGCTAGCGGGAGCGACTACCAAGAGACCCAGTACTTC.

The genes are TRBV2 and TRBJ2-7; 8 nucleotides match TRBD1. The junction had 16 bases not matched to a gene; V was cut back by 6 bases and J by 3 bases. The CDR3 consists of 17 residues. In germline, CDR1 is SNHLY, CDR2 FYNNEI. The CDR3 spells CASRHRLSGTGDYEQYF. The CDR3 coding sequence is TGTGCCAGCAGGCATCGCCTTTCCGGGACAGGCGACTACGAGCAGTACTTC.

V is TRBV27 and J is TRBJ2-5; unclear D gene. CDR1 MNHEY and CDR2 SMNVEV come from the germline V gene (reference sequence). V gave up 3 bases and J gave up 7 bases, with 12 bases separating them. This CDR3 has 13 residues. DNA for the CDR3: TGTGCCAGCAGTTTCCCCCGCAGTGGGACCCAGTACTTC. It is translated as CASSFPRSGTQYF.

This clonotype showed up many times. The chain's CDR3 is CASSRAGDTKNIQYF. The CDR3 DNA sequence: TGTGCCAGCAGTCGAGCGGGGGACACCAAAAACATTCAGTACTTC. The chain employs TRBV25-1 and TRBJ2-4; 8 bases match TRBD2. Per germline, CDR1 MGHDK and CDR2 SYGVNS. V lost 5 bases and J lost 2; bases outside the gene matches: 5. The CDR3 consists of 15 residues.

This clonotype was counted between two and nine times. The J gene is TRBJ2-1, the V gene TRBV25-1; the match to TRBD2 covers 15 bases. The CDR3 consists of 16 residues. Germline V gene data show CDR1 as MGHDK and CDR2 as SYGVNS. V dropped 1 base and J dropped 15; count of bases not matched to a gene: 10. The CDR3 DNA follows: TGTGCCAGCAGTGAATTCGGACTAGCGGGAGGGCCCGTGCTGTTCTTC. Its translation: CASSEFGLAGGPVLFF. The whole variable domain, filled in from reference TRBV25-1 and TRBJ2-1, reads EADIYQTPRYLVIGTGKKITLECSQTMGHDKMYWYQQDPGMELHLIHYSYGVNSTEKGDLSSESTVSRIRTEHFPLTLESARPSHTSQYLCASSEFGLAGGPVLFFGPGTRLTVL.